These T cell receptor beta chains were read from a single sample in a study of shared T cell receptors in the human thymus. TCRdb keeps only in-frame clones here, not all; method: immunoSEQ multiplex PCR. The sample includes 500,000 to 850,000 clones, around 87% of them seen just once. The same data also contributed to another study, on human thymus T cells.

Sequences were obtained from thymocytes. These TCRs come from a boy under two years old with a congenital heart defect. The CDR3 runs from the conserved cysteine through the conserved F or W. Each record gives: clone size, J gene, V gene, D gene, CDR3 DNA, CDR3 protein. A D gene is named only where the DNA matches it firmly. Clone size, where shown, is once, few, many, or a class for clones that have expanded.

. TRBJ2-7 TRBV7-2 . TGTGCCAGCAGCTTAGAGCAGGGAAGGTACGAGCAGTACTTC CASSLEQGRYEQYF
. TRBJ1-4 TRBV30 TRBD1 TGTGCCTGGAGTTCAATCGGGACAGGGTGGGGTGAAAAACTGTTTTTT CAWSSIGTGWGEKLFF
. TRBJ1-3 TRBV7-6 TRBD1 TGTGCCAGCAGCTTAACGACAGGGGGAAACACCATATATTTT CASSLTTGGNTIYF
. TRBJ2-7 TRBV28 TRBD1 TGTGCCAGCAGTTTTCCGGACAGGTTATTCGGCGAGCAGTACTTC CASSFPDRLFGEQYF
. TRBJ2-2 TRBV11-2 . TGTGCCAGCAGCTTTCTGGGGACTAACACCGGGGAGCTGTTTTTT CASSFLGTNTGELFF
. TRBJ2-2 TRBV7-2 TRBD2 TGTGCCAGCAGCTTAGTACCTAGCGGGATTGGCGGGGAGCTGTTTTTT CASSLVPSGIGGELFF
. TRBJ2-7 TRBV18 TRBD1 TGTGCCAGCTCACAAGACCACAGGGGTCCTAGCTCCTACGAGCAGTACTTC CASSQDHRGPSSYEQYF
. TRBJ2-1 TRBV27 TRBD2 TGTGCCAGCAGTTCGGGACTAGCGGGGGTCCTCTCCTACAATGAGCAGTTCTTC CASSSGLAGVLSYNEQFF
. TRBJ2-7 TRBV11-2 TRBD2 TGTGCCAGCAGCTTAGACCCACACGGGGGGAACGAGCAGTACTTC CASSLDPHGGNEQYF
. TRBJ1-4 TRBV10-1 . TGCGCCAGCTTCACAACTAATGAAAAACTGTTTTTT CASFTTNEKLFF
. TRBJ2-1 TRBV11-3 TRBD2 TGTGCCAGCAGCTTAGTAGCGGGGGGCGTCGATGAGCAGTTCTTC CASSLVAGGVDEQFF
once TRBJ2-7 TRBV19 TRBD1 TGTGCCAGTAGTAAGCCCGGGACAGGTACCTACGAGCAGTACTTC CASSKPGTGTYEQYF
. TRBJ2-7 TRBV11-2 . TGTGCCAGCAGCAACTACAGGGCCCCCTACGAGCAGTACTTC CASSNYRAPYEQYF
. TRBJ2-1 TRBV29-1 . TGCAGCGCCGTCGGGAAAGGCGGTGAGCAGTTCTTC CSAVGKGGEQFF
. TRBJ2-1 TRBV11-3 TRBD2 TGTGCCAGCAGCTTAGGGGTCACTAGCGGGAATGAGCAGTTCTTC CASSLGVTSGNEQFF
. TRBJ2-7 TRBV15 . TGTGCCACCAGCAGAAGCGGCTACGAGCAGTACTTC CATSRSGYEQYF
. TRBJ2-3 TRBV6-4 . TGTGCCAGCAGTAAGCGCGGGGCTAGCACAGATACGCAGTATTTT CASSKRGASTDTQYF
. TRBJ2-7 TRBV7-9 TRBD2 TGTGCCAGCAGCTCCGGGACTAGCGGGGGGGGGACCTACGAGCAGTACTTC CASSSGTSGGGTYEQYF
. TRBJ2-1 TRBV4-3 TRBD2 TGCGCCAGCAGCCAAGACGCTAGCGGCTACAATGAGCAGTTCTTC CASSQDASGYNEQFF
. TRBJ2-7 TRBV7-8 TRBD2 TGTGCCAGCAGCGGGCTTAGCGGGAGGGGGAACTACGAGCAGTACTTC CASSGLSGRGNYEQYF
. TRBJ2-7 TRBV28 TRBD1 TGTGCCAGCAGTTTAACTACCCTCCGGGACAGGGACTACGAGCAGTACTTC CASSLTTLRDRDYEQYF
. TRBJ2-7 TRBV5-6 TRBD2 TGTGCCAGCAGCTTGGGGAGGACTAGCGGGAACGAGCAGTACTTC CASSLGRTSGNEQYF
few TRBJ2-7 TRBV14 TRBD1 TGTGCCAGCAGCCAAGCGACCGGGACAGGGGGCCTCGAGCAGTACTTC CASSQATGTGGLEQYF
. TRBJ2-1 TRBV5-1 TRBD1 TGCGCCAGCAGCTCGGCATTACAGGGGATACTCTACAATGAGCAGTTCTTC CASSSALQGILYNEQFF
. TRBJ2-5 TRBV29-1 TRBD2 TGCAGCGTTCTAACTAGCGGCCCCGGCGGGGAGACCCAGTACTTC CSVLTSGPGGETQYF
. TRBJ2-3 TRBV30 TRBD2 TGTGCCTGCCCCCTAGCGGGAGTCACAGATACGCAGTATTTT CACPLAGVTDTQYF
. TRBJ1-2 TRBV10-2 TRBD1 TGCGCCAGCAGTGAGCCCCCTAGGACAGGCCCAAGCTATGGCTACACCTTC CASSEPPRTGPSYGYTF
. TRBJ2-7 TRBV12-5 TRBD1 TGTGCTAGTGGTTCCACACCCGGGACAGGAGCCTACGAGCAGTACTTC CASGSTPGTGAYEQYF
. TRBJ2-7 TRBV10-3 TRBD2 TGTGCCATCAGCGAGCCGGGGGGGACTAGCGCCATCGACGAGCAGTACTTC CAISEPGGTSAIDEQYF
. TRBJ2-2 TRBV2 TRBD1 TGTGCCAGCACCGATGGGGACAGGGGGCGCGGAGGGACCGGGGAGCTGTTTTTT CASTDGDRGRGGTGELFF
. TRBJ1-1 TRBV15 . TGTGCCACCAGCAGAGGGCAGGGGACCACTGAAGCTTTCTTT CATSRGQGTTEAFF